This T cell receptor (beta chain) stems from a study of T cell responses to AZD1222 COVID-19 vaccine. This table comes from immunoSEQ multiplex PCR, and its TCRdb copy is limited to in-frame clones, with some not included. The repertoire consists of more than 150,000 clones, with about 90% occurring once and the leading ten covering 1% to 1.5%. Comment on this clone: The antigen remains unidentified.

The CDR3 extends over 15 amino acids. Looked up from germline, CDR1 is SNHLY and CDR2 is FYNNEI. V lost 3 bases and J 8 bases, leaving 19 bases between the germline ends. Study results and limitations: Only after the peak T cell response were repertoires sampled. Donors were chiefly white British, with a greater number of females, and clonal diversity was perhaps underestimated.

The chain has TRBV2 and TRBJ1-2; D remains ambiguous. The clonotype comes from an adult who received the AZD1222 COVID-19 vaccine. The sample in question was peripheral blood, obtained 28 days after the second AZD1222 dose. CDR3 amino acids: CASSDDMSSGLGYTF. As DNA, the CDR3 is TGTGCCAGCAGTGATGATATGTCTTCCGGGTTGGGCTACACCTTC.